Listed below are T cell receptor beta chains from one sample, sequenced in a study of blood T cell repertoires in COVID-19. TCRdb's copy holds only in-frame clones and misses some; the assay was immunoSEQ multiplex PCR. This sample has about 240,000 clones, with about four fifths found just once. Source material: peripheral blood. The receptors derive from a man aged 30-40 years who had recovered from COVID-19. Each CDR3 is given without its conserved first and last residue. Each record gives: V gene, clone size, CDR3 length, J gene, CDR3 protein. Clone size is stated in some rows and not others, as once, few, many or a class when expanded.

TRBV5-8	.	14	TRBJ2-2	ASSLIGTGGTGELF
TRBV5-8	.	13	TRBJ2-3	ASSSSDRGGDTQY
TRBV29-1	.	11	TRBJ1-2	SVGTGGPYGYT
TRBV19	.	12	TRBJ2-2	ASNTPYLTGELF
TRBV28	.	11	TRBJ2-3	ASSIGSVDTQY
TRBV18	.	12	TRBJ2-2	ASSPGSNTGELF
TRBV12-3/TRBV12-4	once	11	TRBJ2-1	ASRAGQGNEQF
TRBV19	.	14	TRBJ1-2	ASSQPTGPINYGYT
TRBV5-4	.	11	TRBJ1-1	ASSSRTGAEAF
TRBV5-1	.	13	TRBJ2-2	ASSFTGSDTGELF
TRBV11-2	.	12	TRBJ1-6	ASSLGGLYSPLH
TRBV9	.	11	TRBJ2-1	ASSVDSHNEQF
TRBV2	.	13	TRBJ2-5	ASSGPPGGRATQY
TRBV2	few	12	TRBJ1-3	ATRGTFYGNTIY
TRBV4-2	.	13	TRBJ1-1	ASSQDHRQGTEAF
TRBV6-2/TRBV6-3	.	14	TRBJ2-2	ASSQQTVANTGELF
TRBV7-3	.	12	TRBJ2-2	ASSLGAGNEELF
TRBV3-1/TRBV3-2	few	10	TRBJ2-3	ASSQSLVTQY
TRBV7-3	.	13	TRBJ2-5	ASSFSGESQETQY
TRBV5-1	.	12	TRBJ1-5	ASSLGEGNQPQH
TRBV5-1	.	11	TRBJ2-5	ASSRDRDETQY
TRBV6-1	few	12	TRBJ1-1	ASSEQGTGTEAF
TRBV2	.	12	TRBJ1-5	ASSEGGRHQPQH
TRBV7-9	.	15	TRBJ2-3	ASSLALSGGDTDTQY
TRBV2	.	11	TRBJ2-1	ASREYSGGEQF
TRBV9	.	11	TRBJ1-1	ASTQGLGTEAF
TRBV3-1/TRBV3-2	.	14	TRBJ2-3	ASSQVIGGAGDTQY
TRBV3-1/TRBV3-2	.	12	TRBJ2-4	ASSHADRGSFQY
TRBV12-3/TRBV12-4	.	11	TRBJ1-5	ASSPAVHQPQH
TRBV7-6	.	13	TRBJ2-5	ASSEGGQHQETQY
TRBV3-1/TRBV3-2	.	13	TRBJ1-2	ASSQDQTGYYGYT
TRBV9	.	13	TRBJ2-7	ASSVGPDSFYEQY
TRBV10-2	.	9	TRBJ1-4	ASRTGEKLF
TRBV19	.	11	TRBJ1-4	ASSRDRAWKLF
TRBV18	.	12	TRBJ2-1	ASSPVVGVDEQF
TRBV7-9	.	13	TRBJ1-5	ASSLGQSSNQPQH
TRBV21-1	.	12	TRBJ2-2	ASRRTGNTGELF
TRBV7-3	.	12	TRBJ2-5	ASSLQANGETQY
TRBV3-1/TRBV3-2	.	14	TRBJ2-5	ASSQIARDTQETQY
TRBV7-9	.	15	TRBJ1-2	ASSSNGRTGEDYGYT
TRBV6-6	many	15	TRBJ1-2	ASSQDPTGGVGYGYT
TRBV6-5	.	13	TRBJ2-3	ASSNEGGVTDTQY